This T cell receptor beta chain was recorded in a study of Ad26.COV2.S vaccination and SARS-CoV-2 variants. Study-wide findings and caveats: Once vaccination had occurred, spike-specific CD8+ and CD4+ T cell responses reportedly showed substantial breadth. Placebo recipients and vaccine recipients were similar in non-spike TCR breadth.

The treatment is: some 20 received Ad26.COV2.S at low or high dose, single or two shots; several received placebo; per-sample allocation not given. Each sample was drawn 63 days after the first injection (of vaccine or placebo). A Boston adult aged 18-55 years was the donor. Spike of the Wuhan-strain SARS-CoV-2 was expressed by an Ad26 vector, which formed the vaccine. TCRdb's table, derived via immunoSEQ multiplex PCR, lists solely in-frame clones and lacks some. The table shows around 450,000 clones, with approximately 89% occurring only once. To note about this clone: What it recognizes is unknown.

The receptor's source is a person between 18 and 65 years old who received the Ad26.COV2.S COVID-19 vaccine or a placebo. The sample here was peripheral blood, taken in a trial of Ad26.COV2.S vaccine versus placebo.

CDR3 nucleotides: TGTGCCAGCTCACCACCGGTATCAGGGAACTATGGCTACACCTTC. Encoded protein: CASSPPVSGNYGYTF. The chain carries TRBV18 and TRBJ1-2; D might be TRBD1 (5 bases). The CDR3 consists of 15 residues. The germline V gene encodes CDR1 KGHSH and CDR2 LQKENI. V dropped 0 bases and J dropped 2 bases, with 10 bases sitting between them.